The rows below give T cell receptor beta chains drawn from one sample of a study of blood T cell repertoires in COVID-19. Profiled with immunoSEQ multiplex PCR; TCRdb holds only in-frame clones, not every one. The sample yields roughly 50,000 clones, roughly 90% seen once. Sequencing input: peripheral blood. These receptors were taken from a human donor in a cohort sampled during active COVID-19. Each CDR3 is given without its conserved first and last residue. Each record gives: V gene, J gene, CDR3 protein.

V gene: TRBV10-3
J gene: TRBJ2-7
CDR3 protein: AISGTATGVSYEQY

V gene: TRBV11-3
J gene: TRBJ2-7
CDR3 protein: ASSLAGQRFYEQY

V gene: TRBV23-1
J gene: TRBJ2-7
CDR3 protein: ASRSRDRDYEQY

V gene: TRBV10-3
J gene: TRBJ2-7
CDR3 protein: AISESMGQAYEQY

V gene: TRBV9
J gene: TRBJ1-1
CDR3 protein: ASSVAPPGVMGNTEAF

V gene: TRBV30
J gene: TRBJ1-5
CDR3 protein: AWSGGGVNQPQH

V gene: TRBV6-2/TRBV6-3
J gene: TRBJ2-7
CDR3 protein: ASSYFAGGFPSEQY

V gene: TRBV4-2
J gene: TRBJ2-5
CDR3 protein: ASSQGSSGGRRLETQY

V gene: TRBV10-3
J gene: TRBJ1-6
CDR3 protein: AISESGGNSPLH

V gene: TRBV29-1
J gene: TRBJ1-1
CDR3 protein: SAYRQGQRAF

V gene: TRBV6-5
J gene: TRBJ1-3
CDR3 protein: ASSSGGPGNTIY

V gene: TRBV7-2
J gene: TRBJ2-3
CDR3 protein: ASSVSGGGVDTQY

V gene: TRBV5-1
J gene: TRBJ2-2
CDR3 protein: ASSGPAGAYTGELF

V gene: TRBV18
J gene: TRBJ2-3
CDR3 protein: ASSPTSSRTDTQY

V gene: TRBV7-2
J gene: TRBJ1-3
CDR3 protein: ASSYRGTGNTIY

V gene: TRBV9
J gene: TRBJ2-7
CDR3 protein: ASSARQGVSYEQY

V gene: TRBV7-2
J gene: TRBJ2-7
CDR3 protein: ASSLGRGSYEQY

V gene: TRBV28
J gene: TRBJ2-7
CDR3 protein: ASSLYRDIPYEQY

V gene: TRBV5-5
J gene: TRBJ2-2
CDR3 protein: ASRPPGGTGELF

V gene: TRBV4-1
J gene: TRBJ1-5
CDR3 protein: ASSYRDERFSNQPQH

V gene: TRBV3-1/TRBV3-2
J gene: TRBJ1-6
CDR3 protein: ASSPGTDNSPLH

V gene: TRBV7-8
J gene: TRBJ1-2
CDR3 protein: ASSSRVTNYGYT

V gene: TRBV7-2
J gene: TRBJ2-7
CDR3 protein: ASRQGTNEEQY

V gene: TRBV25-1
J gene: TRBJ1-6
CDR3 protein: ASNPGQGSPLH

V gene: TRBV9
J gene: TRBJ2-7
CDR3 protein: ASSVGDRGREQY

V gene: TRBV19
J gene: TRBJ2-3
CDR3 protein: ASTGRDTQY

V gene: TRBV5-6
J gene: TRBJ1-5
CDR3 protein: ASSWGQGREPQH

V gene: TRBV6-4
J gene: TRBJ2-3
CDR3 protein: ASSDGQGSTDTQY

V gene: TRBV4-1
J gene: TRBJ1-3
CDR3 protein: ASSQSPSGTGFGNTIY

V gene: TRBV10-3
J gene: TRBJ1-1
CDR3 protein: AIRPTKPNTEAF

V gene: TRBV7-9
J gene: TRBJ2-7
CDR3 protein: ASSLSGVISYEQY

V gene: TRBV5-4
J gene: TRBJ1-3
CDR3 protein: ASSERQGSSGNTIY

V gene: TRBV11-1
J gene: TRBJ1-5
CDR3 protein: ASSLQENQPQH

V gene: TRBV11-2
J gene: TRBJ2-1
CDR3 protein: ASSYGQGGGDEQF

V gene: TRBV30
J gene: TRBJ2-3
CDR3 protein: AWSSERGGRDTQY

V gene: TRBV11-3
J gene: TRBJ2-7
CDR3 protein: ASSPGGLAGGPTYEQY

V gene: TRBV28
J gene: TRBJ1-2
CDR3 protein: ASSLTGASYGYT

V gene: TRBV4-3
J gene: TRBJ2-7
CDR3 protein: ASSQDWESSYEQY

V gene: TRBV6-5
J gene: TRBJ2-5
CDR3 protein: ASSYSFSGGEETQY

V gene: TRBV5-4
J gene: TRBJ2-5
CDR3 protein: ASSLKGAQETQY

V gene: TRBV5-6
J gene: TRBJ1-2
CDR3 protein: ASSWDRGLGEGYT

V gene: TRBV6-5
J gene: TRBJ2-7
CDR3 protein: ATEGTATYEQY

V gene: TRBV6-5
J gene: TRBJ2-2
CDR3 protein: AMGARELF

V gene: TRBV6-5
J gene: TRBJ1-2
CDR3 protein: ASTRPQGNSGYT

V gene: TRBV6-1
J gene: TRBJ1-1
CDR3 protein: ASSERAGNTEAF

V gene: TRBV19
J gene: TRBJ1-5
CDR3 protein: ASSWGVSSNQPQH

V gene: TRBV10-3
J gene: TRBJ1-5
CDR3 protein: AIRAGQGGQPQH

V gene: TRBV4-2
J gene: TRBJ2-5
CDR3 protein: ASSQGTSGTQETQY

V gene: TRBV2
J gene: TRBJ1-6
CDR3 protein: ASSENLGGYTYNSPLH

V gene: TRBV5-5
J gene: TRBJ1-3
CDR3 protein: ASSLEYRQSGNTIY

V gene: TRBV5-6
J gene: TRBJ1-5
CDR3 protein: ASSLASATMWNSNQPQH

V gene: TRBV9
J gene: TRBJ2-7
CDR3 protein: ASSAGLAGGPAYEQY

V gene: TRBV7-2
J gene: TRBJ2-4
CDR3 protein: ASSQDLTSGGNIQY

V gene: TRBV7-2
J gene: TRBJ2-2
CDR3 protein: ASSRTGMNTGELF

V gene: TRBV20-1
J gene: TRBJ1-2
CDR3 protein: SARDLISYT

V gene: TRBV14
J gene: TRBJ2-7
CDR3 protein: ASSQGRGLDYEQY

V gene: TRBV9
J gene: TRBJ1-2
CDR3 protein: ASSATGSVYGYT

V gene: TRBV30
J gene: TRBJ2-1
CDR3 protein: AWSVHYNEQF

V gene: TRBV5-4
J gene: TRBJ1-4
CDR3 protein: ASSLRTGLANEKLF